The clone carrying this T cell receptor beta chain has a handful of counts. What it binds is not known. Individual cDNA molecules each carried unique molecular identifiers attached by the library. MiXCR, applied by TCRdb to the RACE reads, yields one record per CDR3 protein. The sample includes some 97,000 distinct CDR3 sequences, roughly a quarter seen only once; the top ten take about 9.3%. The time point was: patch test 3, about 24 weeks after DPC sensitization. Treatment here: therapeutic diphenylcyclopropenone sensitization with weekly scalp DPC. This specimen belongs to a study of human T cells and chemical hapten exposure. Whole-study context: DPC at 2% was the sensitizing agent, placed on around 2 cm by around 2 cm of upper inner arm skin. Study-wide results and caveats: With regard to DPC sensitization, TCRs above 1 in 1000 frequency did not change. Relative to control repertoires, expanded TCRs gave rise to significantly more large CDR3 similarity clusters.

Looked up from germline, CDR1 is SGHRS and CDR2 is YFSETQ. The CDR3 loop spans 16 amino acids. V was trimmed by 0 bases and J by 2 bases, leaving 13 bases between them. The input for sequencing was whole blood, taken in connection with sensitization to the hapten diphenylcyclopropenone (DPC). This receptor was obtained from a man aged 35 to 55 with alopecia areata. Some clones in this sample may be carry-over from other donors' samples. V gene TRBV5-1 combines with J gene TRBJ2-3; unclear D gene. Written as DNA, the CDR3 is TGCGCCAGCAGCTTGGGACTCCCCTCCCACACAGATACGCAGTATTTT. Translated, it gives CASSLGLPSHTDTQYF.